What follows are 2 T cell receptor beta chains derived from one specimen sequenced in a study of blood T cells in healthy people across ages. Alongside a J-beta primer mix, a sample-barcoded 5' primer served in a second PCR lasting roughly 6 to 12 cycles. MiXCR, run by TCRdb on the 5' RACE reads, gives a single entry per CDR3 protein. This table holds more than 1 million distinct CDR3 sequences, less than 50% found once. The specimen sequenced was blood. The receptors here all came from a woman in her fifties or sixties in good health.

The genes are TRBV6-5 and TRBJ2-1, with 13 nucleotides matching TRBD2. The germline V gene encodes CDR1 MNHEY and CDR2 SVGAGI. Trimming cost V 7 bases and J 6 bases; bases outside gene matches: 6. This CDR3 comprises 15 residues. CDR3 coding DNA: TGTGCCAGCAATGCCGGGACTAGCGGGATCAATGAGCAGTTCTTC. This codes for CASNAGTSGINEQFF.

The chain recombines TRBV6-1 with TRBJ2-5; 9 nucleotides agree with TRBD2. The CDR3 has 16 residues. V lost 3 bases and J lost 0; bases outside the gene matches: 5. Germline-derived CDR1 and CDR2 are MNHNS and SASEGT. As DNA, the CDR3 is TGTGCCAGCAGTGATCGACTAGCGGTTAACCAAGAGACCCAGTACTTC. It yields the protein CASSDRLAVNQETQYF.